Detailed here is one T cell receptor beta chain. Its antigen is undetermined. The source of the sample is a study of T cell responses to AZD1222 COVID-19 vaccine. In the study overall: Combined were second doses at about 4 or about 12 weeks. Study results and caveats: White British donors predominated, females outnumbered males, and clonal diversity was possibly underestimated. There were vaccine-associated CD4 TCRs across spike, dominant at 160-218 and 743-854.

TCRdb keeps only in-frame clones here, not all; method: immunoSEQ multiplex PCR. The sample carries about 92,000 clones, approximately 91% recorded once. This TCR came from an adult in good health. Sample: peripheral blood, taken on day 0 of AZD1222 vaccination.

This CDR3 reads CASSERGAVGDGYTF. CDR3 DNA sequence: TGTGCCAGCAGTGAACGTGGGGCAGTTGGAGATGGCTACACCTTC. The chain employs TRBV6-1 and TRBJ1-2; D is perhaps TRBD1 (5 bases). V lost 2 bases to trimming and J lost 6 bases, with 16 bases between them. The CDR3 has 15 amino acids. CDR1 MNHNS and CDR2 SASEGT come from the germline V gene.